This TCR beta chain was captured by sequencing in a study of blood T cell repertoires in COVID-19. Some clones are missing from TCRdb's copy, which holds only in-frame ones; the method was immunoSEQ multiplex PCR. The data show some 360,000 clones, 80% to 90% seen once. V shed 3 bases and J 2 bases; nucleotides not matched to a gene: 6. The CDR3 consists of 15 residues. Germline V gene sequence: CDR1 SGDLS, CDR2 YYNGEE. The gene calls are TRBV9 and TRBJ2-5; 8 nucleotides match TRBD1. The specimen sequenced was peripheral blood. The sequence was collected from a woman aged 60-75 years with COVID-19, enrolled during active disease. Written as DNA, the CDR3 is TGTGCCAGCAGCGCCCCGGACAGGGCACAAGAGACCCAGTACTTC. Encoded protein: CASSAPDRAQETQYF.